This record covers a single T cell receptor beta chain. Its cognate antigen is unknown. TCRdb keeps only in-frame clones here, not all; method: immunoSEQ multiplex PCR. Here the sample spans about 100,000 clones, approximately 88% being singletons. V was pared by 6 bases and J by 4 bases, with 15 bases between. This CDR3 has 14 residues. Germline V gene lookup returns CDR1 MNHEY and CDR2 SVGAGI. These data belong to a study of identifying expanded T cells in peripheral blood. The study's findings and limits: Clone count variance between roughly 2-week samples rose with total template count. Around 1.2 clones differed between technical replicates, versus about 16 and 19 over time.

The genes are TRBV6-5 and TRBJ1-2, with a tentative D call TRBD1 (5 bases). This sequence was found in a person between 18 and 69 years old in good health. The sample comprised blood. CDR3 sequence: CASSLQDTGYGYTF. Written as DNA, the CDR3 is TGTGCCAGCAGCTTACAGGACACTGGCTATGGCTACACCTTC.